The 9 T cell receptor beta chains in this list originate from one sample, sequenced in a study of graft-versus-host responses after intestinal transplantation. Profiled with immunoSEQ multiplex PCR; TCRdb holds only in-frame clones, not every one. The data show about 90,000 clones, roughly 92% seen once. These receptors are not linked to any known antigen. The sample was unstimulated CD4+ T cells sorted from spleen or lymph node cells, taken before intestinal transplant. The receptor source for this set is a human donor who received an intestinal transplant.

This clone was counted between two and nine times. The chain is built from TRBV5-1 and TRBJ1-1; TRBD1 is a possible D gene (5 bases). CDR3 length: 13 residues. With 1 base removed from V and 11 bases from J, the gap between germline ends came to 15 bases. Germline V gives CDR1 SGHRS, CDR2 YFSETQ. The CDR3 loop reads CASSLSGREGAFF. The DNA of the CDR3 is TGCGCCAGCAGCTTGTCGGGCCGAGAGGGGGCTTTCTTT.

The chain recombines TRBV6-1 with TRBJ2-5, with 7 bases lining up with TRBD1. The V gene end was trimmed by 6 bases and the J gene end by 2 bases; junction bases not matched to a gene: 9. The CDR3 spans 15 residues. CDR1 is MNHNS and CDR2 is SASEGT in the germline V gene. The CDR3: CASSSGQESQETQYF. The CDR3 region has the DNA TGTGCCAGCAGCAGCGGACAGGAAAGTCAAGAGACCCAGTACTTC.

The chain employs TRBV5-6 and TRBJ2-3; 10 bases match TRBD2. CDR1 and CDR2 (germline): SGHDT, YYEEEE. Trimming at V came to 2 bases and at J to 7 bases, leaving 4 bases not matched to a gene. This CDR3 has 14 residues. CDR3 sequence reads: CASSFDSGRHTQYF. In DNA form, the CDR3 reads TGTGCCAGCAGCTTCGATAGCGGGAGGCATACGCAGTATTTT.

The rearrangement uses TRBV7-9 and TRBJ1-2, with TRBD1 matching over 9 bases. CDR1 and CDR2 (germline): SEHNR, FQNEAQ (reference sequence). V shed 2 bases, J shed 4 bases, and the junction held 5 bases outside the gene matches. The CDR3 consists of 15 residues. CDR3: CASSLIGTGLYGYTF. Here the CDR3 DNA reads TGTGCCAGCAGCTTAATAGGGACAGGGCTCTATGGCTACACCTTC.

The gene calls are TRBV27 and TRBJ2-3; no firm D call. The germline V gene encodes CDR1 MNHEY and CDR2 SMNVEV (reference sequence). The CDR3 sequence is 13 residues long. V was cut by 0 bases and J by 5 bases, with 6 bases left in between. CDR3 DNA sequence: TGTGCCAGCAGTTTATCAGCTTTAGATACGCAGTATTTT. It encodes CASSLSALDTQYF.

The CDR3: CASSFWDREGKTQYF. The CDR3, as DNA: TGTGCCAGCAGCTTTTGGGACAGGGAGGGAAAGACCCAGTACTTC. This chain links TRBV5-4 with TRBJ2-5; 9 bases map to TRBD1. This CDR3 contains 15 residues. V dropped 2 bases and J dropped 6; count of bases not matched to a gene: 8. Germline lookup yields CDR1 SGHNT and CDR2 YYREEE (reference sequence). Combining the CDR3 with reference TRBV5-4 and TRBJ2-5 gives the whole variable domain ETGVTQSPTHLIKTRGQQVTLRCSSQSGHNTVSWYQQALGQGPQFIFQYYREEENGRGNFPPRFSGLQFPNYSSELNVNALELDDSALYLCASSFWDREGKTQYFGPGTRLLVL.

The CDR3 coding sequence is TGTGCCAGTAGTGCAGGGACTGCAGCCTACGAGCAGTACTTC. Encoded protein: CASSAGTAAYEQYF. The V call is TRBV19, the J call TRBJ2-7, with D tentatively TRBD2 (6 bases). Germline loops: CDR1 LNHDA, CDR2 SQIVND (reference sequence). V dropped 5 bases and J dropped 2 bases, with 13 bases sitting between them. The CDR3 contains 14 residues.

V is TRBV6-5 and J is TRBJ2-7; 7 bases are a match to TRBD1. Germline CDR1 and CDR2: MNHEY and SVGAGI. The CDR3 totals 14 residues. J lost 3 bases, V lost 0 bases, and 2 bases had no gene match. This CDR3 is CASSYSGQNYEQYF. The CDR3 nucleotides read TGTGCCAGCAGTTACTCGGGACAGAACTACGAGCAGTACTTC.

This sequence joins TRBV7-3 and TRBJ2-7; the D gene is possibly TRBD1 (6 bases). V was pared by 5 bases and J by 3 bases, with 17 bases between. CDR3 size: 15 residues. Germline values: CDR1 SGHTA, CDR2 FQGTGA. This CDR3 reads CASSLYREQHYEQYF. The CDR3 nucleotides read TGTGCCAGCAGCCTATACAGGGAGCAGCACTACGAGCAGTACTTC.